Listed below are T cell receptor beta chains from one sample, sequenced in a study of molecular identifiers for immune sequencing clone quantification. TCRdb re-called the PCR reads with MiXCR, one entry per CDR3 protein. The table shows about 40,000 distinct CDR3 sequences, with 20% to 25% occurring only once. The source material was naive CD8+ T cells from blood, with Jurkat cell RNA spiked in. The origin of the receptors is a human donor in good health. Some libraries in this study had Jurkat cell RNA spiked in. CDR3s include the opening cysteine and the closing phenylalanine or tryptophan. D genes are given only for firm matches.

TRBV6-1 . CASSEWFEADEAFF
TRBV6-2/TRBV6-3 . CASSYPKNRRSTDTQYF
TRBV4-3 TRBD2 CASSQDERESDEQYF
TRBV20-1 TRBD2 CSARGLAVSSYEQYF
TRBV3-1 TRBD1 CASSLRAGGTYEQYF
TRBV12-3/TRBV12-4 TRBD2 CASRRGTSGVYEQYF
TRBV28 TRBD1 CASSFLQGASEQYF
TRBV7-6 TRBD1 CASSEDRGLEKLFF
TRBV5-6 . CASSSLNEQYF
TRBV9 TRBD2 CASSYQSSPGGSGANVLTF
TRBV4-1 TRBD1 CASSGQGVTGNTEAFF
TRBV4-2 . CASSPTAGNTEAFF
TRBV2 . CASSAETGELFF
TRBV28 TRBD1 CASSPQGVNQPQHF
TRBV27 . CASSFPGPTYNEQFF
TRBV27 . CASSLGPGYNEQSF
TRBV7-9 TRBD2 CASSSGLAWGEQFF
TRBV12-3/TRBV12-4 TRBD2 CASSLGSSGLDTQYF
TRBV9 . CASSPGQGWTEAFF
TRBV6-5 . CASSYSSGADNEQFF
TRBV6-5 . CASSTTRASSYEQYF
TRBV2 TRBD1 CASSAMTGRNEQFF
TRBV6-2/TRBV6-3 . CASSPRGGLEQYF
TRBV30 . CAWSVKVERTQYF
TRBV20-1 . CSAKAQGGLQETQYF
TRBV6-5 TRBD2 CASSYGAGGTDTQYF
TRBV5-3 TRBD2 CASSSVAGSQETQYF
TRBV6-2/TRBV6-3 . CASGLGHNTEAFF
TRBV4-1 . CASSQGDWAPDTQYF
TRBV4-3 . CASSPQSQDTEAFF
TRBV6-2/TRBV6-3 . CASSPEMLYEQYF
TRBV28 . CASSIDRFGTDTQYF
TRBV4-3 TRBD2 CASSQGLAGDTQYF
TRBV20-1 TRBD2 CSAGTSGGASSYEQYF
TRBV14 TRBD1 CASSTGGPAINIQYF
TRBV6-2/TRBV6-3 TRBD1 CASSYWTGPSGANVLTF
TRBV4-1 TRBD1 CASSQYRGNGEQYF